This T cell receptor beta chain was captured by sequencing in a study of T-cell reconstitution after alpha-beta-depleted transplantation in children. Study outcomes and limitations: It was newly produced T cells that mostly accounted for T-cell counts and diversity one year after transplant.

Researchers prepared the TCRbeta library using unique molecular identifiers, the study reports. TCRdb re-derived calls from the PCR reads in MiXCR, one entry per CDR3 protein. The table lists 200,000 to 250,000 distinct CDR3 sequences, approximately 8.4% of them singletons. The CDR3 has 15 amino acids. The V and J ends lost 6 bases and 6 bases, in that order; junction bases with no gene match: 11. The germline CDR1 and CDR2 sequences are ENHRY and SYGVKD. This clonotype was seen ten or more times. What it recognizes is unknown. This clonotype originated in a male patient aged 2 to 10 who had a stem cell transplant for acute myeloid leukemia, so the T cells may come from the graft donor. The chain is built from TRBV10-3 and TRBJ2-3, with 8 nucleotides matching TRBD2. The sequencing used PBMCs, mostly from graft donor cells, collected 360 days after TCRalphabeta/CD19-depleted stem cell transplant. The CDR3 DNA is TGTGCCATCAGACGTATGTCGGGAGGGCCCGATACGCAGTATTTT. It encodes CAIRRMSGGPDTQYF.